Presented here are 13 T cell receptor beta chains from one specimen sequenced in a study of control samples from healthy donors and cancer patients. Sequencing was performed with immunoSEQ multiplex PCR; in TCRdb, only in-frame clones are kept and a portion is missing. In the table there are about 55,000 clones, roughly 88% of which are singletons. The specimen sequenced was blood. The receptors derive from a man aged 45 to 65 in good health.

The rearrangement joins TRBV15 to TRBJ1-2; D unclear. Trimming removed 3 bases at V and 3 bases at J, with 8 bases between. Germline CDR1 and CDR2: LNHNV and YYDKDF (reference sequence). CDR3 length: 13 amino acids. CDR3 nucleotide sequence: TGTGCCACCAGCAGGGACGGCTACTATGGCTACACCTTC. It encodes CATSRDGYYGYTF.

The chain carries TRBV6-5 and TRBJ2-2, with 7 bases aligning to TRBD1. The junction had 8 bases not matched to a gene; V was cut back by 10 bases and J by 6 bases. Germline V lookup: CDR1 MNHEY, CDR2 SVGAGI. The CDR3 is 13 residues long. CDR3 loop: CATLSTGAGELFF. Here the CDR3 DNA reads TGTGCCACCCTATCTACAGGGGCCGGGGAGCTGTTTTTT.

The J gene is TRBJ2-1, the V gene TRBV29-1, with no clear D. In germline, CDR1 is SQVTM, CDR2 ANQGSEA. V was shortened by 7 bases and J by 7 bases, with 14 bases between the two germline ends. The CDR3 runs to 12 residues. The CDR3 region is CSAHRSENEQFF. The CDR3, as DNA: TGCAGCGCCCACCGGTCGGAGAATGAGCAGTTCTTC.

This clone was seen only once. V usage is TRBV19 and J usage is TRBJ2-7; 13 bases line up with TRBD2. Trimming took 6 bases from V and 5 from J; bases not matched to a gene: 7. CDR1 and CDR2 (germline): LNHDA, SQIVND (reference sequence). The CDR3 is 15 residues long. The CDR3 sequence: CASSLPGTSGNEQYF. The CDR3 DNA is TGTGCCAGTAGCCTACCCGGGACTAGCGGGAACGAGCAGTACTTC.

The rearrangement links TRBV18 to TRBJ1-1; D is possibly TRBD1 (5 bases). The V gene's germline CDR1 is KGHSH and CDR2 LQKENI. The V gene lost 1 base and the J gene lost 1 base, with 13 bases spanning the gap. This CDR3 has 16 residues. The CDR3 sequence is CASSPLLQGENTEAFF. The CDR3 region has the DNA TGTGCCAGCTCACCACTTCTTCAAGGGGAGAACACTGAAGCTTTCTTT.

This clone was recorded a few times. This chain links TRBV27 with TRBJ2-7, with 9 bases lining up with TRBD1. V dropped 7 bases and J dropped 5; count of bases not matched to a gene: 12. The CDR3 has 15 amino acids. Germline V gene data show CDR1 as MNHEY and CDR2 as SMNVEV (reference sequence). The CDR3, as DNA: TGTGCCAGCACTTCGGTGGACAGGGGCTTAGACGAGCAGTACTTC. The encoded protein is CASTSVDRGLDEQYF.

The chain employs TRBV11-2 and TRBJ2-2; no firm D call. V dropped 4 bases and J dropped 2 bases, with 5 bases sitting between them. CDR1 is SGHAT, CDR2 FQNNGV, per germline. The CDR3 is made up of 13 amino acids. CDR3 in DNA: TGTGCCAGCAGCTCCAGTAACACCGGGGAGCTGTTTTTT. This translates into CASSSSNTGELFF.

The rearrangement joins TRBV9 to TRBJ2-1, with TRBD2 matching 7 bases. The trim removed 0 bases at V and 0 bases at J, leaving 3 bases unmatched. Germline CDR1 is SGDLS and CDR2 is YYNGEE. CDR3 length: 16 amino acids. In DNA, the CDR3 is TGTGCCAGCAGCGTAGATAGCGGGCGCTCCTACAATGAGCAGTTCTTC. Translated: CASSVDSGRSYNEQFF.

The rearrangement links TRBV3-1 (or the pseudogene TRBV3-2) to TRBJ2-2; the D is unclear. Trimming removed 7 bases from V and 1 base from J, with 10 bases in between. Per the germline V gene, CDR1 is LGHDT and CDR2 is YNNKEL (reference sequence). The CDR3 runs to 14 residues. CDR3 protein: CASTKDQNTGELFF. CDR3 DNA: TGTGCCAGCACGAAAGACCAGAACACCGGGGAGCTGTTTTTT.

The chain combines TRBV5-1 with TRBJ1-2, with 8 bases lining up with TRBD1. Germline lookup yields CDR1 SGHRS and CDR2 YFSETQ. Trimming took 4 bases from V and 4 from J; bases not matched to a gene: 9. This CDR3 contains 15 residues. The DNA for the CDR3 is TGCGCCAGCAGCCCTGGGACAGGAGGGCCCTATGGCTACACCTTC. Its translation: CASSPGTGGPYGYTF.

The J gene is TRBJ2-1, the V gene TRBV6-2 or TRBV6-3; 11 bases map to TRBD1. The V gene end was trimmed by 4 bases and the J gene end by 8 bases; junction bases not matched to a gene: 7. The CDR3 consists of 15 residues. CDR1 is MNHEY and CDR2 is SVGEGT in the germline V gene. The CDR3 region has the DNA TGTGCCAGCAGTTTTCCGGGACAGGGGGTTGATGAGCAGTTCTTC. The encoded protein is CASSFPGQGVDEQFF.

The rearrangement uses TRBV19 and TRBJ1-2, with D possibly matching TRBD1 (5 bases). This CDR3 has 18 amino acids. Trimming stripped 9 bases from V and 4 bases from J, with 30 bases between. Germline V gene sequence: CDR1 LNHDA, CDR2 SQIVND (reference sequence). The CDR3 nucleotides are TGTGCCAGCGGGACCGGGGGGGAGGCCAACAGGCGAACCTATGGCTACACCTTC. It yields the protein CASGTGGEANRRTYGYTF.

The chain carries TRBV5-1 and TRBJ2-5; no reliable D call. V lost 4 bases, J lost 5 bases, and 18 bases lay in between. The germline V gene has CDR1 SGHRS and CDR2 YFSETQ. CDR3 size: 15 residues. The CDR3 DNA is TGCGCCAGCAGCCCGGTTGCTAGTAGGGCGGAGACCCAGTACTTC. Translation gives CASSPVASRAETQYF.